A selection of T cell receptor beta chains follows, all from one sample in a study of T cell clusters in autoimmune cytopenias. From the multiplex PCR reads, TCRdb lists one entry per CDR3 protein and no DNA. The listing contains a few thousand distinct CDR3 sequences. What was sequenced was peripheral blood. The receptors originated from a human donor with an autoimmune cytopenia or autoimmune hepatitis (not recorded which). Each CDR3 is given with its conserved first and last residue. Clone size is not always given. Where it is, it says once, few, many or a class for expanded clones.

CDR3 | J | V | size
CASRGGGNQPQHF | TRBJ1-5 | TRBV27 | -
CASSILRGYGYTF | TRBJ1-2 | TRBV19 | medium-sized
CASSFTRTVSYEQYF | TRBJ2-7 | TRBV27 | medium-sized
CSATGTTKTQYF | TRBJ2-5 | TRBV29-1 | medium-sized
CATSRDPFDYEQYF | TRBJ2-7 | TRBV15 | medium-sized
CASSRGGAEAFF | TRBJ1-1 | TRBV27 | -
CANAFRRGGGWNGELFF | TRBJ2-2 | TRBV6-4 | -
CASRTGRLYETQYF | TRBJ2-5 | TRBV28 | -
CASSYQDSNTEAFF | TRBJ1-1 | TRBV6-1 | -
CASSYREAGNTIYF | TRBJ1-3 | TRBV6-1 | medium-sized
CASSSGTSRYTDTQYF | TRBJ2-3 | TRBV27 | medium-sized
CAWSATGRENSPLHF | TRBJ1-6 | TRBV30 | medium-sized
CASNGANYEQFF | TRBJ2-1 | TRBV27 | medium-sized
CASGGGRLDNSPLHF | TRBJ1-6 | TRBV19 | medium-sized
CASSYFSGQGHNEQFF | TRBJ2-1 | TRBV6-6 | medium-sized
CASSYPILRPGSNQPQHF | TRBJ1-5 | TRBV6-2/TRBV6-3 | -
CSAWGNRGLETQYF | TRBJ2-5 | TRBV20-1 | -
CASSLGGVSNQPQHF | TRBJ1-5 | TRBV12-3/TRBV12-4 | medium-sized
CAWSVRSGGGGETQYF | TRBJ2-5 | TRBV30 | medium-sized
CSAMGGSNQPQHF | TRBJ1-5 | TRBV29-1 | medium-sized
CASSLDSGGAGDTQYF | TRBJ2-3 | TRBV12-3/TRBV12-4 | -
CASSSGGRRSYNEQFF | TRBJ2-1 | TRBV12-3/TRBV12-4 | medium-sized
CASSPRRDSNQPQHF | TRBJ1-5 | TRBV18 | -
CSAREGWERDKNIQYF | TRBJ2-4 | TRBV20-1 | -
CASRTGEGVQPQHF | TRBJ1-5 | TRBV19 | medium-sized
CASSYSSLRGVRVYGYTF | TRBJ1-2 | TRBV6-5 | medium-sized
CASSYGGNEQFF | TRBJ2-1 | TRBV12-3/TRBV12-4 | medium-sized
CASSYPRDTYYGYTF | TRBJ1-2 | TRBV6-2/TRBV6-3 | medium-sized
CASSAGQGTNEKLFF | TRBJ1-4 | TRBV5-5 | medium-sized
CASSLVFGGSTDRQYF | TRBJ2-3 | TRBV11-1 | -
CATSVPGGDTYNEQFF | TRBJ2-1 | TRBV24-1 | -
CASSRQRNTEAFF | TRBJ1-1 | TRBV12-3/TRBV12-4 | medium-sized
CAWSVRGTPTEAFF | TRBJ1-1 | TRBV30 | -
CASSLRTSGPMGETQYF | TRBJ2-5 | TRBV7-9 | medium-sized
CASSEAVSFSGNTIYF | TRBJ1-3 | TRBV6-1 | -
CSVQGRKRTGTNYNEQFF | TRBJ2-1 | TRBV29-1 | large
CASSTRGRGSYNEQFF | TRBJ2-1 | TRBV5-4 | -
CASSYRQGAYNSPLHF | TRBJ1-6 | TRBV6-5 | -
CASRTGTGPHEQYF | TRBJ2-7 | TRBV12-3/TRBV12-4 | -
CASSLGTYTDTQYF | TRBJ2-3 | TRBV7-9 | -
CASSLNVGEETQYF | TRBJ2-5 | TRBV5-1 | -
CASSLATLGFNSYEQYF | TRBJ2-7 | TRBV5-6 | -
CSARTTSGNTIYF | TRBJ1-3 | TRBV20-1 | -
CAIRRQGSGGELFF | TRBJ2-2 | TRBV10-3 | medium-sized
CAWSVRANYGYTF | TRBJ1-2 | TRBV30 | medium-sized
CAGSGTGGYGYTF | TRBJ1-2 | TRBV30 | -
CASSLIGIDTQYF | TRBJ2-3 | TRBV27 | medium-sized
CSASYGSGNTIYF | TRBJ1-3 | TRBV20-1 | -
CVSSLRPISGSYNEQFF | TRBJ2-1 | TRBV28 | -